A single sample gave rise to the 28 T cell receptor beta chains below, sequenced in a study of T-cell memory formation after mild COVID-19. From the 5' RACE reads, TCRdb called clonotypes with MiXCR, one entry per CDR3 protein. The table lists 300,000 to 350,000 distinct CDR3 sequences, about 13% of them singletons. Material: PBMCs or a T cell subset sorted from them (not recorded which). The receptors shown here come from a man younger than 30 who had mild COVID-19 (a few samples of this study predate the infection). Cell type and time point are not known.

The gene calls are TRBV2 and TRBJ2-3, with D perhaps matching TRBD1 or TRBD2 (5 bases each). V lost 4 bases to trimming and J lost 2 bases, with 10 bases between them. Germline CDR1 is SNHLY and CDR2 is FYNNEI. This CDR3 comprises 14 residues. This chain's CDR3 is CASSGGRVTDTQYF. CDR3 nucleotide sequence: TGTGCCAGCAGTGGGGGACGGGTCACAGATACGCAGTATTTT.

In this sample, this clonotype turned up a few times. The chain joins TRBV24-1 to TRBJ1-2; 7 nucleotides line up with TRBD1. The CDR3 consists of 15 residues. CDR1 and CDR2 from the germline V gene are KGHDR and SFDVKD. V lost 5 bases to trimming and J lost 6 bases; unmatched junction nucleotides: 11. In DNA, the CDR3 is TGTGCCACCAGTGGGAGACAGGGAGACGAGAATGGCTACACCTTC. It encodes CATSGRQGDENGYTF.

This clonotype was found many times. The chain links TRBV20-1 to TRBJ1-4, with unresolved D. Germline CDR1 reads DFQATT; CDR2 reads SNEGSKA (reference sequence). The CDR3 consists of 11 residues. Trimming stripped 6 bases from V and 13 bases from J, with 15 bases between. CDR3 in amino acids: CSATGPRGLFF. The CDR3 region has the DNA TGCAGTGCAACCGGGCCCCGCGGACTGTTTTTT.

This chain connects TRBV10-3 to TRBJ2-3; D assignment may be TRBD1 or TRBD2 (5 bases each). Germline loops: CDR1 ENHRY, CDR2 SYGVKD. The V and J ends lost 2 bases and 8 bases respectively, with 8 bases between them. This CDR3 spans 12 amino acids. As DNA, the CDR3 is TGTGCCATCAGTGAGAGTGGGGGTACGCAGTATTTT. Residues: CAISESGGTQYF.

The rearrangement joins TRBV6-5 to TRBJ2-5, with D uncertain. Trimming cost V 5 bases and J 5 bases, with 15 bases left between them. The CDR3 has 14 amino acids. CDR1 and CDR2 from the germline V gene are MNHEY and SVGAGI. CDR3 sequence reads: CASSRHPGWETQYF. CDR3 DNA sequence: TGTGCCAGCAGTCGCCACCCCGGTTGGGAGACCCAGTACTTC.

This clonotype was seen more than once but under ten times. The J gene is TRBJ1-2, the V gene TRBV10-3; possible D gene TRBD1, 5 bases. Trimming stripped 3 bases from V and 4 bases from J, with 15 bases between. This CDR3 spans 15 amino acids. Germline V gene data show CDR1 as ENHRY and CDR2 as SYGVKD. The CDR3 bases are TGTGCCATCAGTGATACCAGGGAGTCCTCCTATGGCTACACCTTC. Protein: CAISDTRESSYGYTF.

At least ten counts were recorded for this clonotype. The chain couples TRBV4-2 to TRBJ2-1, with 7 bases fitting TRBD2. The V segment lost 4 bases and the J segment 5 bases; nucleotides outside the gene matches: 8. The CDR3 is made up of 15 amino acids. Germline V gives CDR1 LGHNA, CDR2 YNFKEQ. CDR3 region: CASSPETSYHNEQFF. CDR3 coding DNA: TGTGCCAGCAGCCCCGAGACTAGCTACCACAATGAGCAGTTCTTC.

CDR3 loop: CSARHGTSGFSYEQYF. In nucleotides, the CDR3 is TGCAGTGCTAGGCACGGGACTAGCGGGTTCTCCTACGAGCAGTACTTC. The chain recombines TRBV20-1 with TRBJ2-7; 12 bases agree with TRBD2. The CDR3 has 16 residues. Unmatched junction bases numbered 6, after V lost 3 bases and J lost 0 bases. Looked up from germline, CDR1 is DFQATT and CDR2 is SNEGSKA (reference sequence).

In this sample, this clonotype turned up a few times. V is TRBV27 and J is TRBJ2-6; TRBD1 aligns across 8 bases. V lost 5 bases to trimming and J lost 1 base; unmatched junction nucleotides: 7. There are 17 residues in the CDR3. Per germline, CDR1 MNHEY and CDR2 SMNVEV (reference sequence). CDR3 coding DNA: TGTGCCAGCAGTCCTCGGACAGGGCGGTCTGGGGCCAACGTCCTGACTTTC. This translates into CASSPRTGRSGANVLTF.

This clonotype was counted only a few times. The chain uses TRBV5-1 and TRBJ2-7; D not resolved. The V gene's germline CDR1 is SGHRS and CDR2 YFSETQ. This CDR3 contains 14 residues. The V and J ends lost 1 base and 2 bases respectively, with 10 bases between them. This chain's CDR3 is CASSLQGIAYEQYF. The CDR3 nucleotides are TGCGCCAGCAGCTTGCAAGGGATAGCCTACGAGCAGTACTTC.

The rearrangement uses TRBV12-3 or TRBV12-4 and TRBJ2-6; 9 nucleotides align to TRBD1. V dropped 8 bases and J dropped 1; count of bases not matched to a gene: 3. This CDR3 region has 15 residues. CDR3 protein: CASGQGWSGANVLTF. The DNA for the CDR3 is TGTGCCAGCGGACAGGGGTGGTCTGGGGCCAACGTCCTGACTTTC.

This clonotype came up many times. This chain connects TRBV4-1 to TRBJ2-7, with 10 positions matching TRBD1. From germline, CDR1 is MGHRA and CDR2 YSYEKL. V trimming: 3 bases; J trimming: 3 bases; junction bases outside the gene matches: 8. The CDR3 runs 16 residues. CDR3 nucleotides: TGCGCCAGCAGCCATCGCCGACAGGGGGCTGGCTACGAGCAGTACTTC. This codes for CASSHRRQGAGYEQYF.

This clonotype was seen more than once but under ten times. This chain's CDR3 is CASSPPVGETRYEQYF. CDR3 DNA: TGTGCCAGCTCACCACCGGTAGGGGAAACTAGGTACGAGCAGTACTTC. The gene calls are TRBV18 and TRBJ2-7, with D perhaps assigned TRBD1 or TRBD2 (5 bases each). This CDR3 has 16 residues. Trimming pared 0 bases from V and 4 bases from J, leaving 16 bases between. The germline CDR1 and CDR2 sequences are KGHSH and LQKENI.

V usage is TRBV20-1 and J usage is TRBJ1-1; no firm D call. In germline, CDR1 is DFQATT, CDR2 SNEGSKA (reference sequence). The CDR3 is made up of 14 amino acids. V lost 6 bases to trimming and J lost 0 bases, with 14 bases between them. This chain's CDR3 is CSARPLPVNTEAFF. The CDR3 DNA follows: TGCAGTGCCCGCCCCCTCCCCGTGAACACTGAAGCTTTCTTT.

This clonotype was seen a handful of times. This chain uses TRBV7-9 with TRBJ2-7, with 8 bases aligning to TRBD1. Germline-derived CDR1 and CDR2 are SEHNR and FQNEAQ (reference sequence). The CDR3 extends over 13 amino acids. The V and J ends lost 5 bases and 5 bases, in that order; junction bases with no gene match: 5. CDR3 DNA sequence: TGTGCCAGCAGCCGGGGACAGGACCACGAGCAGTACTTC. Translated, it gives CASSRGQDHEQYF.

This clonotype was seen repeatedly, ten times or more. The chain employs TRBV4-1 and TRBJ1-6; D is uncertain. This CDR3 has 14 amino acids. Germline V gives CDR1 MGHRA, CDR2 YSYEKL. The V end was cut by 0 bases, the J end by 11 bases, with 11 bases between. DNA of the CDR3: TGCGCCAGCAGCCAAGATCTCGGTATTACACCCCTCCACTTT. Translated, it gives CASSQDLGITPLHF.

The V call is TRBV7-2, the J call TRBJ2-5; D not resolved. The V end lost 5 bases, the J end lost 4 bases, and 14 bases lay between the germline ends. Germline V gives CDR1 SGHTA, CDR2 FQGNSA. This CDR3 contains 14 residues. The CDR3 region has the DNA TGTGCCAGCAGCCCCGCCCGAAGATCAGAGACCCAGTACTTC. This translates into CASSPARRSETQYF.

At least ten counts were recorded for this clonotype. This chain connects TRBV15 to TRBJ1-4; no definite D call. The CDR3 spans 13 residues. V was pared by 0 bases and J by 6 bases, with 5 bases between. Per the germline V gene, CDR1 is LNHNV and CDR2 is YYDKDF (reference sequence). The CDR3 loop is CATSRDGDEKLFF. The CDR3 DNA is TGTGCCACCAGCAGAGATGGGGATGAAAAACTGTTTTTT.

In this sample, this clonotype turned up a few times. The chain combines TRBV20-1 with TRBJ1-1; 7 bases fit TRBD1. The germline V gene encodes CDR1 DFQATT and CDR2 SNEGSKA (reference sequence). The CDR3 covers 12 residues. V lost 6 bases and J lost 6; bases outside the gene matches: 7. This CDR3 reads CSAPDRVSEAFF. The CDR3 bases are TGCAGTGCGCCCGACAGGGTTTCTGAAGCTTTCTTT.

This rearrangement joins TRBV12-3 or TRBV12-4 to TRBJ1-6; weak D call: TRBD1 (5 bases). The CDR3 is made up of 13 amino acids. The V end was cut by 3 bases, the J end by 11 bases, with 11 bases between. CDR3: CASSLRGSTPLHF. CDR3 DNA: TGTGCCAGCAGTTTGCGGGGGAGTACACCCCTCCACTTT.

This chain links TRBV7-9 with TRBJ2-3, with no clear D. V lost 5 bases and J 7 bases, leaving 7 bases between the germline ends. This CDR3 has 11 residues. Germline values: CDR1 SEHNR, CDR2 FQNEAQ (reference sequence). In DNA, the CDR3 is TGTGCCAGCAGCCCTAAAAATACGCAGTATTTT. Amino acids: CASSPKNTQYF. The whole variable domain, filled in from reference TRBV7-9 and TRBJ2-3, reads DTGVSQNPRHKITKRGQNVTFRCDPISEHNRLYWYRQTLGQGPEFLTYFQNEAQLEKSRLLSDRFSAERPKGSFSTLEIQRTEQGDSAMYLCASSPKNTQYFGPGTRLTVL.

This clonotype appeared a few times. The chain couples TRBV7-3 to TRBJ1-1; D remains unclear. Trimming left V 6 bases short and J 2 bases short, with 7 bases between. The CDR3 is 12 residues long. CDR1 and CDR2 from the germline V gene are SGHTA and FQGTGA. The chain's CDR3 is CASRDSNTEAFF. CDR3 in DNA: TGTGCCAGCAGGGATAGTAACACTGAAGCTTTCTTT.

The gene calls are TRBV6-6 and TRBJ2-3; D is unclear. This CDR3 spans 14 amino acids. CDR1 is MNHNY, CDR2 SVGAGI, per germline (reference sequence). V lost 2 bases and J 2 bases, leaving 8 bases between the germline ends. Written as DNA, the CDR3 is TGTGCCAGCAGTTACGCCGCAGACACAGATACGCAGTATTTT. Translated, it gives CASSYAADTDTQYF.

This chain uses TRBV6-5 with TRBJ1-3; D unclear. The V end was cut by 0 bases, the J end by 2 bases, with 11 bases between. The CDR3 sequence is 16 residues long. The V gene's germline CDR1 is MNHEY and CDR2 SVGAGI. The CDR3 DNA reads TGTGCCAGCAGTTACTCGGGCTCCTCGCCTGGAAACACCATATATTTT. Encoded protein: CASSYSGSSPGNTIYF.

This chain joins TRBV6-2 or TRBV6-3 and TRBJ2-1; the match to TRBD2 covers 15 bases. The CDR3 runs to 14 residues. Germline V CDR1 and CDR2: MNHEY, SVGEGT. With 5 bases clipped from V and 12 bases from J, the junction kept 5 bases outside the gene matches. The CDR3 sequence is CASSAGLAGGWQFF. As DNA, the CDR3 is TGTGCCAGCAGTGCGGGACTAGCGGGGGGCTGGCAGTTCTTC.

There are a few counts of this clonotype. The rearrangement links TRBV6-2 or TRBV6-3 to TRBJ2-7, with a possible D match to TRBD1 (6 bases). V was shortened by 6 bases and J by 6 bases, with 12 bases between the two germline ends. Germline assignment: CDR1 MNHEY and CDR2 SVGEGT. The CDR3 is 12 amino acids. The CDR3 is CASSLRGREQYF. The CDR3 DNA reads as TGTGCCAGCAGCCTCAGGGGCCGCGAGCAGTACTTC.

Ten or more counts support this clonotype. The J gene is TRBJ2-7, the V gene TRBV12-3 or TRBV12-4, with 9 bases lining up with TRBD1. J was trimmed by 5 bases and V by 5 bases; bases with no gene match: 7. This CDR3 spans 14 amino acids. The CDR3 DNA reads TGTGCCAGCAGTCGAGGACAGGGGCTTAACGAGCAGTACTTC. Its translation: CASSRGQGLNEQYF.

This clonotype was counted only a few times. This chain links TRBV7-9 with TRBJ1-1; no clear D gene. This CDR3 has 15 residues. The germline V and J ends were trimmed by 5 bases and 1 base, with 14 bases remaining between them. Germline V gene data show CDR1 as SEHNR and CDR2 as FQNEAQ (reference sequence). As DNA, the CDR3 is TGTGCCAGCAGCCCCTGGCAGGAGGGGAACACTGAAGCTTTCTTT. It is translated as CASSPWQEGNTEAFF.